A single sample gave rise to the 9 T cell receptor beta chains below, sequenced in a study of PD-1 blockade in classical Hodgkin lymphoma. Clones were sequenced by immunoSEQ multiplex PCR, and TCRdb holds only the in-frame ones, with some missing. The table records around 30,000 clones, roughly 90% of them present only once. The time point is: newly diagnosed, previously untreated cHL patient sample. Out of thawed PBMCs, magnetic negative selection purified CD4+ T cells. The sample taken for sequencing was CD4+ T cells from blood. The receptors come from a human donor with classical Hodgkin lymphoma.

V usage is TRBV4-3 and J usage is TRBJ1-2; a weak D match, TRBD1 (5 bases). The CDR3 is 13 amino acids. Per germline, CDR1 LGHNA and CDR2 YSLEER. Trimming removed 4 bases from V and 8 bases from J, with 14 bases in between. The CDR3 protein is CASSLTAGSGYTF. Here the CDR3 DNA reads TGCGCCAGCAGCCTCACAGCAGGGAGCGGCTACACCTTC.

CDR3 nucleotides: TGTGCCAGCAGTGGACTAGCGGGACCCAAAGAGACCCAGTACTTC. It codes for CASSGLAGPKETQYF. The chain has TRBV2 and TRBJ2-5; 11 bases are a match to TRBD2. Trimming took 4 bases from V and 3 from J; bases not matched to a gene: 4. CDR3 length equals 15 residues. Germline V gives CDR1 SNHLY, CDR2 FYNNEI.

The rearrangement joins TRBV25-1 to TRBJ2-5; 7 bases fit TRBD1. The DNA end is a closer match to TRBJ2-7, so the J assignment may be wrong. Germline V gene data show CDR1 as MGHDK and CDR2 as SYGVNS. The CDR3 totals 14 residues. The CDR3 sequence: CASRTTGSSYEQYF. CDR3 DNA: TGTGCCAGCCGGACGACAGGGAGCTCCTACGAGCAGTACTTC.

CDR3 in DNA: TGTGCCAGCAGCGTACAGGGAGGGTCCTACAATGAGCAGTTCTTC. Amino acid sequence: CASSVQGGSYNEQFF. The V and J genes are TRBV25-1 and TRBJ2-1; D perhaps matches TRBD2 (7 bases). Germline CDR1 is MGHDK and CDR2 is SYGVNS. The CDR3 is 15 amino acids. V lost 6 bases, J lost 1 base, and 13 bases lay in between.

The chain employs TRBV19 and TRBJ1-1; no clear D gene. Germline V gives CDR1 LNHDA, CDR2 SQIVND (reference sequence). This CDR3 has 15 residues. V lost 4 bases and J lost 1, with 13 bases in between. The chain's CDR3 is CASSTENVGNTEAFF. The CDR3 DNA reads as TGTGCCAGTAGTACCGAGAATGTTGGGAACACTGAAGCTTTCTTT. Full variable domain (outside the CDR3, taken from reference TRBV19 and TRBJ1-1): DGGITQSPKYLFRKEGQNVTLSCEQNLNHDAMYWYRQDPGQGLRLIYYSQIVNDFQKGDIAEGYSVSREKKESFPLTVTSAQKNPTAFYLCASSTENVGNTEAFFGQGTRLTVV.

For the CDR3, the DNA is TGCGCCAGCAGCCAAGATGGCACGACAGGGAGAAGGACCGGGGAGCTGTTTTTT. It specifies CASSQDGTTGRRTGELFF. V and J are TRBV4-1 and TRBJ2-2, with 7 bases matching TRBD1. The junction had 12 bases not matched to a gene; V was cut back by 0 bases and J by 5 bases. The CDR3 is 18 amino acids. CDR1 is MGHRA and CDR2 is YSYEKL in the germline V gene.

This chain uses TRBV6-1 with TRBJ1-1, with D tentatively TRBD1 (5 bases). The germline CDR1 and CDR2 sequences are MNHNS and SASEGT. This CDR3 region has 13 residues. V was clipped by 11 bases and J by 1 base, with 14 bases between them. CDR3 DNA: TGTGCCGGAAGAGAGACAGCGAACACTGAAGCTTTCTTT. Translation gives CAGRETANTEAFF.

The chain carries TRBV7-9 and TRBJ1-1; D is unresolved. This CDR3 comprises 12 residues. Germline CDR1 reads SEHNR; CDR2 reads FQNEAQ (reference sequence). Trimming took 6 bases from V and 5 from J, leaving 10 bases between them. The CDR3 protein is CASRPRGTEAFF. In DNA form, the CDR3 reads TGTGCCAGCAGACCCAGAGGGACTGAAGCTTTCTTT.

This sequence joins TRBV14 and TRBJ1-4, with D perhaps TRBD1 (6 bases). V lost 8 bases and J lost 5, with 18 bases in between. This CDR3 is built from 15 residues. Germline assignment: CDR1 SGHDN and CDR2 FVKESK. CDR3 sequence reads: CASAGPGAGNEKLFF. CDR3 nucleotide sequence: TGTGCCAGCGCTGGCCCGGGGGCAGGGAATGAAAAACTGTTTTTT.